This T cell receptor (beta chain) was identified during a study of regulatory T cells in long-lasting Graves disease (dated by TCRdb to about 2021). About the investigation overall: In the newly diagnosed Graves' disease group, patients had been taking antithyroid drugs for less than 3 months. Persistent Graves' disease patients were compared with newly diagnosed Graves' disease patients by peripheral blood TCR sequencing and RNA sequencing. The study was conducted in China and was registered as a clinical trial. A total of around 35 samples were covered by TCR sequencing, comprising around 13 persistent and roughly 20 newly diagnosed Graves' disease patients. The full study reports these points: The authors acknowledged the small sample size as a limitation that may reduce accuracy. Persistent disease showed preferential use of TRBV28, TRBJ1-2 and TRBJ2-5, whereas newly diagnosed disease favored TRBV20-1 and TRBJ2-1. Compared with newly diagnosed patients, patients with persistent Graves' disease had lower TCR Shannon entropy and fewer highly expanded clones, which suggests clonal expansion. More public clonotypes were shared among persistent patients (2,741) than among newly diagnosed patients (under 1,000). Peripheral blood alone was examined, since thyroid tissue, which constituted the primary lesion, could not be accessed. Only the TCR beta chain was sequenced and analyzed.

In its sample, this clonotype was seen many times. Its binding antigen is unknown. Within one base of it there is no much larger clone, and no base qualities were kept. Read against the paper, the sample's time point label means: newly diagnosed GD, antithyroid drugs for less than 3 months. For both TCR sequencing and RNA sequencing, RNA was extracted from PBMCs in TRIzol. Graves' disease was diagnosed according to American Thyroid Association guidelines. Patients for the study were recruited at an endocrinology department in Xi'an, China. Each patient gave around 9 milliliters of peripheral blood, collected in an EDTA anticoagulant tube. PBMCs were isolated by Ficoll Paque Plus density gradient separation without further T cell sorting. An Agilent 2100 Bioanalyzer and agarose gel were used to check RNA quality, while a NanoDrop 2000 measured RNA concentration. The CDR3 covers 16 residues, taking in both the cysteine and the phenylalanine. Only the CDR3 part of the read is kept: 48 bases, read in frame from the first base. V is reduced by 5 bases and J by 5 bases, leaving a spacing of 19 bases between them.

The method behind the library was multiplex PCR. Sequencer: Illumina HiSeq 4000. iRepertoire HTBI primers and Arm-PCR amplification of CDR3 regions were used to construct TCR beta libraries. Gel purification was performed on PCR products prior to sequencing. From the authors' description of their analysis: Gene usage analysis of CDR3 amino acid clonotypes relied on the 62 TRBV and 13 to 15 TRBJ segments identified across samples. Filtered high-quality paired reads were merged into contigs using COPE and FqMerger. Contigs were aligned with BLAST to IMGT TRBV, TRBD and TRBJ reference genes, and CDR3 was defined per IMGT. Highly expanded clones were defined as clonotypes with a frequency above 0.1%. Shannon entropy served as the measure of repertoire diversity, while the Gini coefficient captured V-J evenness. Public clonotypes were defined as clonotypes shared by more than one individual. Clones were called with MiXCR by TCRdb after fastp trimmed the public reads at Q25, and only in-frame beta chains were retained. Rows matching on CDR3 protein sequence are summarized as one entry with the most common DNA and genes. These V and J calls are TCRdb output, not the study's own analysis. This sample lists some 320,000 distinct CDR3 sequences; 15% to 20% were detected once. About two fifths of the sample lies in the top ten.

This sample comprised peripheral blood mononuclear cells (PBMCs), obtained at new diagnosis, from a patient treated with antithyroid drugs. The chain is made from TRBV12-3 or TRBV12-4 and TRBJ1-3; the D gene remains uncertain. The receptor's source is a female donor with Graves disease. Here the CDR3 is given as CASSPPAGPQRNTIYF. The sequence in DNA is TGTGCCAGCAGTCCTCCCGCCGGACCCCAGCGAAACACCATATATTTT.